This passage covers 4 T cell receptor beta chains from one sample sequenced in a study of technical replicates of blood from a few donors. Libraries were prepared by immunoSEQ multiplex PCR; TCRdb keeps only in-frame clonotypes and omits some of them. The sample shows around 50,000 clones, 94% of them seen only once. The sequenced sample consisted of T cells isolated from PBMCs. Receptors were obtained from a human donor in good health.

The chain combines TRBV7-9 with TRBJ1-2; D gene unclear. The V gene's germline CDR1 is SEHNR and CDR2 FQNEAQ (reference sequence). The CDR3 sequence is 16 residues long. V lost 3 bases to trimming and J lost 0 bases, with 14 bases between them. For the CDR3, the DNA is TGTGCCAGCAGCTTGAGCATAGTCCAAGCTAACTATGGCTACACCTTC. Translated, it gives CASSLSIVQANYGYTF.

The chain has TRBV9 and TRBJ2-5; a weak D match, TRBD1 (6 bases). Germline-derived CDR1 and CDR2 are SGDLS and YYNGEE. The CDR3 has 15 amino acids. Trimming shortened V by 0 bases and J by 5 bases, and 14 bases separated the two germline ends. The CDR3 region is CASSVGSTGLETQYF. The CDR3 DNA follows: TGTGCCAGCAGCGTAGGATCCACAGGGTTGGAGACCCAGTACTTC.

The J gene is TRBJ2-7, the V gene TRBV4-1, with D maybe TRBD1 (5 bases). V was cut by 4 bases and J by 2 bases, with 12 bases left in between. The CDR3 length is 14 residues. CDR1 and CDR2 (germline): MGHRA, YSYEKL. The CDR3 spells CASSRVGVPYEQYF. CDR3 sequence (DNA): TGCGCCAGCAGCCGGGTAGGGGTACCCTACGAGCAGTACTTC.

This clone has a handful of counts. V and J are TRBV5-1 and TRBJ1-3; D unresolved. The germline gives CDR1 SGHRS, CDR2 YFSETQ. The CDR3 is 19 amino acids. V shed 4 bases and J shed 1 base, with 24 bases lying between them. In nucleotides, the CDR3 is TGCGCCAGCAGCCCCAGCGCTTTGCGTGCCCTTTCTTCTGGAAACACCATATATTTT. Translation gives CASSPSALRALSSGNTIYF. Combining the CDR3 with reference TRBV5-1 and TRBJ1-3 gives the whole variable domain KAGVTQTPRYLIKTRGQQVTLSCSPISGHRSVSWYQQTPGQGLQFLFEYFSETQRNKGNFPGRFSGRQFSNSRSEMNVSTLELGDSALYLCASSPSALRALSSGNTIYFGEGSWLTVV.